Below, 21 T cell receptor beta chains from the same sample are listed, as sequenced in a study of shared clonotypes between healthy human individuals. Sequenced by immunoSEQ multiplex PCR; TCRdb stores in-frame clones only, minus some. Of under 600,000 clones in the sample, around 80% are singletons; the top ten hold around 12%. The sample taken for sequencing was PBMCs. Receptor source: a woman in her thirties or forties in good health. Some clones in this sample may be carry-over from other donors' samples.

Comment on this clone: This may arise from a read error, as a much more abundant clone is one base away. This sample also contains other DNA sequences that code for the same CDR3. The chain uses TRBV5-4 and TRBJ2-5; 7 nucleotides line up with TRBD1. The CDR3 spans 13 residues. After removal of 4 bases from V and 5 bases from J, the junction contained 5 bases not matched to a gene. Per germline, CDR1 SGHNT and CDR2 YYREEE (reference sequence). This chain's CDR3 is CASSRDRDETQYF. DNA for the CDR3: TGTGCCAGCAGCCGCGACAGGGATGAGACCCAGTACTTC.

The V gene is TRBV19, the J gene TRBJ2-5; 8 nucleotides align to TRBD1. Per the germline V gene, CDR1 is LNHDA and CDR2 is SQIVND (reference sequence). The V gene end was trimmed by 3 bases and the J gene end by 5 bases; junction bases not matched to a gene: 11. The CDR3 length is 16 residues. The CDR3 sequence: CASSIGPDRVGETQYF. The CDR3 nucleotides read TGTGCCAGTAGTATCGGGCCGGACAGGGTAGGGGAGACCCAGTACTTC.

This rearrangement joins TRBV2 to TRBJ1-1, with D maybe TRBD1 (5 bases). Germline assignment: CDR1 SNHLY and CDR2 FYNNEI. This CDR3 spans 14 amino acids. Trimming shortened V by 4 bases and J by 1 base, and 10 bases separated the two germline ends. Here the CDR3 DNA reads TGTGCCAGCAGTGTAGAGGGGTCGAACACTGAAGCTTTCTTT. This codes for CASSVEGSNTEAFF.

This chain uses TRBV6-6 with TRBJ2-1, with TRBD2 matching over 10 bases. The CDR3 is 12 amino acids. Trimming removed 6 bases from V and 16 bases from J; junction bases left unmatched: 9. Germline assignment: CDR1 MNHNY and CDR2 SVGAGI (reference sequence). The CDR3: CASSNPGLASFF. Here the CDR3 DNA reads TGTGCCAGCAGCAATCCGGGACTAGCGTCATTCTTC.

Details on this clone: This CDR3 is also generated by other DNA sequences in the sample. V and J are TRBV15 and TRBJ2-5; TRBD1 matches at 8 bases. The CDR3 length is 16 residues. With 1 base clipped from V and 2 bases from J, the junction kept 6 bases outside the gene matches. Germline V CDR1 and CDR2: LNHNV, YYDKDF (reference sequence). CDR3 coding DNA: TGTGCCACCAGCAGAGGTACAGGGGGGTATCAAGAGACCCAGTACTTC. This translates into CATSRGTGGYQETQYF.

The chain joins TRBV5-1 to TRBJ2-3, with 7 bases identical to TRBD1. This CDR3 comprises 14 residues. Germline trimming cut 0 bases from V and 6 bases from J; bases unmatched to any gene: 4. Per germline, CDR1 SGHRS and CDR2 YFSETQ. The CDR3 loop reads CASSLEGASDTQYF. Here the CDR3 DNA reads TGCGCCAGCAGCTTGGAGGGGGCCTCGGATACGCAGTATTTT.

This clone has a handful of counts. The chain is built from TRBV5-5 and TRBJ2-3; 7 bases match TRBD1. V lost 3 bases to trimming and J lost 8 bases; unmatched junction nucleotides: 15. The CDR3 has 16 residues. CDR1 is SGHKS and CDR2 is YYEKEE in the germline V gene (reference sequence). The CDR3 region is CASSYSGQATLGTQYF. The CDR3, as DNA: TGTGCCAGCAGCTACTCAGGACAGGCTACCCTGGGTACGCAGTATTTT. Looking up the rest from reference TRBV5-5 and TRBJ2-3 gives the full variable domain: DAGVTQSPTHLIKTRGQQVTLRCSPISGHKSVSWYQQVLGQGPQFIFQYYEKEERGRGNFPDRFSARQFPNYSSELNVNALLLGDSALYLCASSYSGQATLGTQYFGPGTRLTVL.

The chain employs TRBV5-6 and TRBJ2-7; maybe TRBD2 (6 bases). The CDR3 length is 15 residues. Trimming took 4 bases from V and 6 from J, leaving 20 bases between them. Germline CDR1 and CDR2: SGHDT and YYEEEE. This chain's CDR3 is CASSPWGLRRLEQYF. In DNA form, the CDR3 reads TGTGCCAGCAGCCCGTGGGGACTCCGTCGTCTCGAGCAGTACTTC.

In this sample, this clone turned up many times. The V call is TRBV27, the J call TRBJ2-7, with 9 bases lining up with TRBD2. V trimming: 4 bases; J trimming: 3 bases; junction bases outside the gene matches: 7. CDR1 and CDR2 from the germline V gene are MNHEY and SMNVEV (reference sequence). The CDR3 contains 15 residues. CDR3 protein: CASSSKGTSNYEQYF. CDR3 coding DNA: TGTGCCAGCAGTTCCAAAGGGACTAGCAACTACGAGCAGTACTTC.

The J gene is TRBJ2-7, the V gene TRBV28; D tentatively reads TRBD1 or TRBD2 (5 bases each). The germline CDR1 and CDR2 sequences are MDHEN and SYDVKM. Between the trimmed V and J ends, which lost 7 bases and 7 bases, there was a span of 14 bases. The CDR3 has 12 residues. The CDR3 region is CASKPGRYEQYF. CDR3 DNA sequence: TGTGCCAGCAAACCGGGACGATATGAGCAGTACTTC. Supplemented by reference TRBV28 and TRBJ2-7, the full variable domain reads DVKVTQSSRYLVKRTGEKVFLECVQDMDHENMFWYRQDPGLGLRLIYFSYDVKMKEKGDIPEGYSVSREKKERFSLILESASTNQTSMYLCASKPGRYEQYFGPGTRLTVT.

This clone was seen a few times. This chain joins TRBV7-8 and TRBJ1-6; 9 positions match TRBD1. In germline, CDR1 is SGHVS, CDR2 FQNEAQ. V trimming: 6 bases; J trimming: 9 bases; junction bases outside the gene matches: 6. The CDR3 sequence is 14 residues long. CDR3 sequence (DNA): TGTGCCAGCAGGGCCGGACAGGGGAGTTCACCCCTCCACTTT. This translates into CASRAGQGSSPLHF.

The rearrangement uses TRBV5-1 and TRBJ2-1, with D unclear. The germline V gene encodes CDR1 SGHRS and CDR2 YFSETQ. Trimming removed 1 base from V and 6 bases from J, with 8 bases in between. The CDR3 contains 13 residues. Written as DNA, the CDR3 is TGCGCCAGCAGCTTGTCTACGGGCAATGAGCAGTTCTTC. It encodes CASSLSTGNEQFF.

This clone was found a few times. This is likely an artifact of a read error, given a far larger clone one base away. DNA of the CDR3: TGTGCCAGCAGTCAGTTACCTGGGGCCAACATCCTGACTTTC. As protein: CASSQLPGANILTF. The V and J genes are TRBV6-1 and TRBJ2-6; D possibly corresponds to TRBD1 (5 bases). CDR3 length: 14 residues. The germline V gene has CDR1 MNHNS and CDR2 SASEGT.

A remark on this clone: A junction end diverges from the germline sequence, so it may reflect a read error. The V and J genes are TRBV7-7 and TRBJ2-5; weak D call: TRBD1 (5 bases). Germline CDR1 is SSHAT and CDR2 is FNYEAQ (reference sequence). This CDR3 has 15 amino acids. CDR3 nucleotides: TGTGCTAGCAGCCAACAGGTGGGGTACCAAGAGACCCAGTACTTC. Residues: CASSQQVGYQETQYF.

This clone was detected a few times. The gene calls are TRBV6-6 and TRBJ2-1, with TRBD2 identical over 12 bases. The CDR3 covers 16 residues. V dropped 6 bases and J dropped 4; count of bases not matched to a gene: 7. Germline V gene data show CDR1 as MNHNY and CDR2 as SVGAGI (reference sequence). CDR3: CASRNQGLAGYNEQFF. Here the CDR3 DNA reads TGTGCCAGCAGAAACCAAGGACTAGCGGGATACAATGAGCAGTTCTTC.

This chain joins TRBV2 and TRBJ1-2, with 8 bases fitting TRBD1. Losses at the gene ends were 6 bases for V and 4 bases for J; bases not matched to a gene: 4. Germline assignment: CDR1 SNHLY and CDR2 FYNNEI. There are 13 residues in the CDR3. The CDR3 loop reads CASRPGQGYGYTF. The CDR3 bases are TGTGCCAGCAGGCCCGGACAGGGCTATGGCTACACCTTC.

V gene TRBV28 combines with J gene TRBJ2-7; D assignment may be TRBD1 or TRBD2 (5 bases each). The CDR3 runs to 14 residues. V was clipped by 2 bases and J by 3 bases, with 11 bases between them. The V gene's germline CDR1 is MDHEN and CDR2 SYDVKM. The CDR3 coding sequence is TGTGCCAGCAGTTTAGGGGGAGTGGGCTACGAGCAGTACTTC. Amino acids: CASSLGGVGYEQYF. The variable domain in full, with the rest retrieved from reference TRBV28 and TRBJ2-7, is DVKVTQSSRYLVKRTGEKVFLECVQDMDHENMFWYRQDPGLGLRLIYFSYDVKMKEKGDIPEGYSVSREKKERFSLILESASTNQTSMYLCASSLGGVGYEQYFGPGTRLTVT.

This clone has a single count. Being one base from a much bigger clone, this may be a read error. This same CDR3 is encoded by further DNA sequences in the sample. J is TRBJ1-3 and V is TRBV30; D remains unclear. Per the germline V gene, CDR1 is GTSNPN and CDR2 is SVGIG (reference sequence). The CDR3 is made up of 13 amino acids. CDR3 sequence reads: CTCHRGSGNTIYF. CDR3 nucleotide sequence: TGTACCTGCCACCGCGGCTCTGGAAACACCATATATTTT.

A note on this clone: A junction end diverges from the germline sequence, so it may reflect a read error. The chain employs TRBV11-3 and TRBJ2-1, with TRBD2 matching over 7 bases. Germline V gives CDR1 SGHNT, CDR2 YENEEA. The CDR3 extends over 15 amino acids. The CDR3 region has the DNA TGTGCCAGCAGCCCAGCGGGGTGGAACTACAATGAGCAGCTCTTC. The encoded protein is CASSPAGWNYNEQLF.

V usage is TRBV29-1 and J usage is TRBJ2-1; 9 nucleotides agree with TRBD1. CDR1 SQVTM and CDR2 ANQGSEA come from the germline V gene. This CDR3 is built from 12 residues. V lost 6 bases and J lost 9; bases outside the gene matches: 6. The CDR3 sequence: CSVVQGAAEQFF. CDR3 sequence (DNA): TGCAGCGTGGTACAGGGGGCGGCTGAGCAGTTCTTC.

The rearrangement uses TRBV5-4 and TRBJ1-1; 11 bases align to TRBD1. Germline CDR1 reads SGHNT; CDR2 reads YYREEE (reference sequence). CDR3 length: 15 residues. J was trimmed by 3 bases and V by 4 bases; bases with no gene match: 5. CDR3 DNA sequence: TGTGCCAGCAGCGCGGGACAGGGGGTTCACACTGAAGCTTTCTTT. It translates to CASSAGQGVHTEAFF.